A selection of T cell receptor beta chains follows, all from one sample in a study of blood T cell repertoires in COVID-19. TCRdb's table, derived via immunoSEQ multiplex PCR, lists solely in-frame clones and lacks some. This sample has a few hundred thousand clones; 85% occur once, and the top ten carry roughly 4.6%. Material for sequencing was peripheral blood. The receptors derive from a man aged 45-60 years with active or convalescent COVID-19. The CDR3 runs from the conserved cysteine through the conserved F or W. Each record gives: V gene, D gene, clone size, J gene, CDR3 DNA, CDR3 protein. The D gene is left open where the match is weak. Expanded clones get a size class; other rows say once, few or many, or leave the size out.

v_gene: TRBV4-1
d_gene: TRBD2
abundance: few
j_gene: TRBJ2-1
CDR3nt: TGCGCCAGCAGCCAAACGACTAGCGGGAGTAATGAGCAGTTCTTC
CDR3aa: CASSQTTSGSNEQFF

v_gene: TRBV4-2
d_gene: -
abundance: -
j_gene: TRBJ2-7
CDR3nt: TGTGCCAGCAGCCAAGGGAGTGCCTATGCCGAGCAGTACTTC
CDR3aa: CASSQGSAYAEQYF

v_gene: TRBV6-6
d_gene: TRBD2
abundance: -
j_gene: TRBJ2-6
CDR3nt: TGTGCCAGCAAAACGGGGGGGGCTGCTGGGGCCAACGTCCTGACTTTC
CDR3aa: CASKTGGAAGANVLTF

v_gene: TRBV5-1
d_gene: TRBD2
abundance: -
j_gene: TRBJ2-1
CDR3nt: TGCGCCAGCAGCACACTAGCGGGAGGGGACAATGAGCAGTTCTTC
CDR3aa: CASSTLAGGDNEQFF

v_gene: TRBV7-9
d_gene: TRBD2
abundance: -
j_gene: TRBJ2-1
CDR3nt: TGTGCCAGCAGCTTAGAAGCTCTAGCGGGAGCCGGTGAGCAGTTCTTC
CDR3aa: CASSLEALAGAGEQFF

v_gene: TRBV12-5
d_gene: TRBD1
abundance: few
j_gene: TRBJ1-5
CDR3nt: TGTGCTAGTGGTTTGGTACAACAGGGGGATCAGCCCCAGCATTTT
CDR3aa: CASGLVQQGDQPQHF

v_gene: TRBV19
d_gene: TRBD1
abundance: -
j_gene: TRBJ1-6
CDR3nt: TGTGCCAGTAGCCAGACAGGGGATAATTCACCCCTCCACTTT
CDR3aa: CASSQTGDNSPLHF

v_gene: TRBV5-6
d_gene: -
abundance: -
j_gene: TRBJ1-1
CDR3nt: TGTGCCAGCAGCTTAGCTAGGAGAGACAACACTGAAGCTTTCTTT
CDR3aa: CASSLARRDNTEAFF

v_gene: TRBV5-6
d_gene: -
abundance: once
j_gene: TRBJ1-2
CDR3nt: TGTGCCAGCAGCCCAGGAACAGGGCCCTACTATGGCTACACCTTC
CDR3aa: CASSPGTGPYYGYTF

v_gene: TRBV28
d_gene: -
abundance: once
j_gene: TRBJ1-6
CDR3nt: TGTGCCAGCAGGATCGGACTCTCCTATAATTCACCCCTCCACTTT
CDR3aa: CASRIGLSYNSPLHF

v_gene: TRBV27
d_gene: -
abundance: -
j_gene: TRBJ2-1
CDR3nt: TGTGCCAGCAGTTTATTGACTAGGCTAAACAATGAGCAGTTCTTC
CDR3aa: CASSLLTRLNNEQFF

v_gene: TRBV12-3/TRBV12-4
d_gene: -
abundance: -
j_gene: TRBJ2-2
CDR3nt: TGTGCCAGCAGTTTAAGAGAAACCGGGGAGCTGTTTTTT
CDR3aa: CASSLRETGELFF

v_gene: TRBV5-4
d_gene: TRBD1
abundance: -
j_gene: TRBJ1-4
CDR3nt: TGTGCCAGCAGCTTGGAAGGCGGACAGGGGGCCGGAGAAAAACTGTTTTTT
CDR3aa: CASSLEGGQGAGEKLFF

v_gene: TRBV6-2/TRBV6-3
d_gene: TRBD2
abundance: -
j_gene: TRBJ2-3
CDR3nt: TGTGCCAGCAACCCTCTGCGGGAGTTGGGCACAGATACGCAGTATTTT
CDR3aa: CASNPLRELGTDTQYF

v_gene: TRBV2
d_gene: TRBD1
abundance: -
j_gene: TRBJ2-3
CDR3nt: TGTGCCAGCAGTGAACATTGGGACAGGGGGAGTGGAGATACGCAGTATTTT
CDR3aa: CASSEHWDRGSGDTQYF

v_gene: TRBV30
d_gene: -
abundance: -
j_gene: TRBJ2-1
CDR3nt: TGTGCCTGTGCCCGACAGGCTAGCTCCTACAATGAGCAGTTCTTC
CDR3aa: CACARQASSYNEQFF

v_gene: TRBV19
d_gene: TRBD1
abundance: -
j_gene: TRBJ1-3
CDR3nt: TGTGCCAGTAGTAACGGACAGGCTGGAAACACCATATATTTT
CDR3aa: CASSNGQAGNTIYF

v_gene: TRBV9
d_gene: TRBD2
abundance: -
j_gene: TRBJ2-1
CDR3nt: TGTGCCAGCAGCGTGACCTTGGGGACTAGCGGGTCCTACAATGAGCAGTTCTTC
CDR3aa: CASSVTLGTSGSYNEQFF

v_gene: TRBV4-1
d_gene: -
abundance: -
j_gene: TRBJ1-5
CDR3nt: TGCGCCAGCAGCCAAGATTGGCAGTCCAATCAGCCCCAGCATTTT
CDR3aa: CASSQDWQSNQPQHF

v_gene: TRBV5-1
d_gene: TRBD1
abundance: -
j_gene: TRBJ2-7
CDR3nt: TGCGCCAGCAGCTTGGGGGGGACAGGGACCTACGAGCAGTACTTC
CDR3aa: CASSLGGTGTYEQYF

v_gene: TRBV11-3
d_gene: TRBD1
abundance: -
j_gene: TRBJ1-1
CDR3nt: TGTGCCAGCAGCTTAGGACCACCGGGACAGGGGGCGAGGACTGAAGCTTTCTTT
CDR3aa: CASSLGPPGQGARTEAFF

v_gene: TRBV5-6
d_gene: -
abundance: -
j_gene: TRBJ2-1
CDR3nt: TGTGCCAGCAGCTTGGGGCGGATTTACAATGAGCAGTTCTTC
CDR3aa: CASSLGRIYNEQFF

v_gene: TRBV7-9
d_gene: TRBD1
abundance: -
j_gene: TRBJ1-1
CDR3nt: TGTGCCAGCAGCCCCCGGGACAGGGGGAACACTGAAGCTTTCTTT
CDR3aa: CASSPRDRGNTEAFF

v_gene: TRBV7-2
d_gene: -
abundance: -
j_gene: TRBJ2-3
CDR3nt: TGTGCCAGCAGCCGGAGATACACAGATACGCAGTATTTT
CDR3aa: CASSRRYTDTQYF